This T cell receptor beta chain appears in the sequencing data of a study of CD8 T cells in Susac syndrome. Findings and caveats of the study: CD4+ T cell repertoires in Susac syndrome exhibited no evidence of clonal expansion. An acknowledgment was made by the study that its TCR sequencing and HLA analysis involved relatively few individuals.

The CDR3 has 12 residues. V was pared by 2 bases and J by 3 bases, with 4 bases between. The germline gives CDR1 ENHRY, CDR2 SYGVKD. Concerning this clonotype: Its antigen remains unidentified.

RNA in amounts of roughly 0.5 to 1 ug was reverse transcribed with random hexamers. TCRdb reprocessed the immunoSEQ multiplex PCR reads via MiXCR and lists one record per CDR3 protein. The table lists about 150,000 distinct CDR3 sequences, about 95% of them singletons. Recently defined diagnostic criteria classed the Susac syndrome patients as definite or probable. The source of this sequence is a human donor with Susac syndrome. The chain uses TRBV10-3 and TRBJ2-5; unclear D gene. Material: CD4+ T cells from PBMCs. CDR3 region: CAISERKETQYF. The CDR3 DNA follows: TGTGCCATCAGTGAGAGAAAAGAGACCCAGTACTTC.